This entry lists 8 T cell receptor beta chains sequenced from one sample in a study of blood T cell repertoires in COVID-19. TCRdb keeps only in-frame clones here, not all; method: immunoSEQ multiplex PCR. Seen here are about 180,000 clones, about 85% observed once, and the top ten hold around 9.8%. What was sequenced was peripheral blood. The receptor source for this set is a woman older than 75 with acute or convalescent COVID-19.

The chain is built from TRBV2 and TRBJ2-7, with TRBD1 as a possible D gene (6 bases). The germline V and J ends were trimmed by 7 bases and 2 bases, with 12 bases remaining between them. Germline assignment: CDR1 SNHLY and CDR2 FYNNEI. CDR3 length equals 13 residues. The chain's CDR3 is CASKTGQTYEQYF. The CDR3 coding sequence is TGTGCCAGCAAAACAGGACAGACCTACGAGCAGTACTTC. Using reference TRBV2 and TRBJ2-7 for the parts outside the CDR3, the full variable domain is EPEVTQTPSHQVTQMGQEVILRCVPISNHLYFYWYRQILGQKVEFLVSFYNNEISEKSEIFDDQFSVERPDGSNFTLKIRSTKLEDSAMYFCASKTGQTYEQYFGPGTRLTVT.

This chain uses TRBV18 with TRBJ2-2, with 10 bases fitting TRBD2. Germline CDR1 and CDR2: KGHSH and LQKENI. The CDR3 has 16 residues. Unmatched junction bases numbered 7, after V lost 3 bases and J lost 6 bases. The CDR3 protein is CASSPGLAIGPGELFF. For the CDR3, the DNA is TGTGCCAGCTCACCGGGACTAGCGATCGGACCCGGGGAGCTGTTTTTT.

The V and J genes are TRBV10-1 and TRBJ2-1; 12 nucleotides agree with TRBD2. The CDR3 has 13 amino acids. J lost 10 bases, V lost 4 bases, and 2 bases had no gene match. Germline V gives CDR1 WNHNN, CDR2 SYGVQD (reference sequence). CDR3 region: CASSATSGGEQFF. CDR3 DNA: TGCGCCAGCAGTGCAACTAGCGGGGGGGAGCAGTTCTTC.

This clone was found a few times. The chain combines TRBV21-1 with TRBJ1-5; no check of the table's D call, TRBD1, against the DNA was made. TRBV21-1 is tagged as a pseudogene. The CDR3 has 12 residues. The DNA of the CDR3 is TGTGCCAGCAGCTTACAGGCCCAGCCCCAGCATTTT. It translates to CASSLQAQPQHF.

As DNA, the CDR3 is TGTGCCAGCAGCCCGGCGACTAGGAGCACAGATACGCAGTATTTT. Protein product: CASSPATRSTDTQYF. J is TRBJ2-3 and V is TRBV9; D is perhaps TRBD2 (6 bases). Germline V gene sequence: CDR1 SGDLS, CDR2 YYNGEE. The CDR3 runs 15 residues. V was shortened by 4 bases and J by 0 bases, with 12 bases between the two germline ends.

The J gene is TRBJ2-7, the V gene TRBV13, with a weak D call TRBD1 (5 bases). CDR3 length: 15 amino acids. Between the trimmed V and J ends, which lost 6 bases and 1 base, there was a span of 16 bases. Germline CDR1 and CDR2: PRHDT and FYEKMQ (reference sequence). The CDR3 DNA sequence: TGTGCCAGCAGTCCAAATTCGGCAGGGTCCTACGAGCAGTACTTC. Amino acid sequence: CASSPNSAGSYEQYF.

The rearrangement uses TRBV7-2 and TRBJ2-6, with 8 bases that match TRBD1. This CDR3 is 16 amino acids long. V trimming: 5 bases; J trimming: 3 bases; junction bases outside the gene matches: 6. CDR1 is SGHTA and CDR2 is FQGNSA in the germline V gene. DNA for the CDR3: TGTGCCAGCAGCCGGCAGGGGGCGGTTGGGGCCAACGTCCTGACTTTC. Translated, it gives CASSRQGAVGANVLTF.

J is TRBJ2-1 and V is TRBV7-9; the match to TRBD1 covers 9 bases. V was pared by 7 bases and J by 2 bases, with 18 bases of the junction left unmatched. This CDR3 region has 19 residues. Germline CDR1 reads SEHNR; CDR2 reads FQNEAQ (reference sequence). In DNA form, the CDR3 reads TGTGCCAGCACTCAATCGGGACAGGGCTTTGGTAGCGCCTACAATGAGCAGTTCTTC. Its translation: CASTQSGQGFGSAYNEQFF. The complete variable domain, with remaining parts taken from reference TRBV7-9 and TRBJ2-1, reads DTGVSQNPRHKITKRGQNVTFRCDPISEHNRLYWYRQTLGQGPEFLTYFQNEAQLEKSRLLSDRFSAERPKGSFSTLEIQRTEQGDSAMYLCASTQSGQGFGSAYNEQFFGPGTRLTVL.